What follows are 27 T cell receptor beta chains derived from one specimen sequenced in a study of T cells expressing NK-cell markers (TCRdb year 2020). Library creation used 5' RACE. TCRdb names Illumina HiSeq 2000 as the instrument used. With the reads reprocessed by TCRdb, a single entry stands for each CDR3 protein sequence and no DNA is reported. The data table for this sample lists roughly 430,000 distinct CDR3 sequences. The ten largest clonotypes hold 7.3% of the sample. Sequencing used blood T cells: a sorted CD56 or NKG2C T cell subset, CD4+ or CD8+ T cells, or bulk PBMC T cells (not recorded which). The receptors come from a woman aged 18 to 75 in good health.

The V and J genes are TRBV29-1 and TRBJ2-5; the D call of TRBD2 rests on TCRdb alone, since no DNA is present to check it. Looked up from germline, CDR1 is SQVTM and CDR2 is ANQGSEA. The CDR3 extends over 15 amino acids. The CDR3 region is CSVIGTSGGAETQYF.

V and J are TRBV30 and TRBJ1-3; with no DNA, the TCRdb D assignment of TRBD1 cannot be verified. This CDR3 spans 14 amino acids. Germline V CDR1 and CDR2: GTSNPN, SVGIG (reference sequence). The CDR3 region is CAWSPWVPGETIYF.

The CDR3 reads CASTTGQGGGYTF. The chain joins TRBV12-3 or TRBV12-4 to TRBJ1-2; TCRdb's assignment of TRBD1 cannot be checked, as there is no DNA. The CDR3 has 13 amino acids.

The rearrangement joins TRBV28 to TRBJ2-3; TCRdb's D call of TRBD2 is untestable without DNA. Germline CDR1 and CDR2: MDHEN and SYDVKM. The CDR3 has 15 amino acids. CDR3 sequence: CASSLRPSGVDTQYF.

The chain is built from TRBV25-1 and TRBJ2-1; TCRdb's D gene call, TRBD1, goes unchecked for lack of DNA. The CDR3 consists of 17 residues. In germline, CDR1 is MGHDK, CDR2 SYGVNS. This CDR3 is CASSGPQGGHSYNEQFF.

The chain uses TRBV30 and TRBJ2-3; TCRdb indicates TRBD2, and absent DNA this call remains unverified. CDR3 length: 13 residues. Germline assignment: CDR1 GTSNPN and CDR2 SVGIG (reference sequence). The CDR3 sequence is CAWSPISGATQYF.

CDR3 region: CASSDSRAGANVLTF. The chain is built from TRBV6-4 and TRBJ2-6. The CDR3 covers 15 residues. Germline values: CDR1 MRHNA, CDR2 SNTAGT.

The chain uses TRBV5-1 and TRBJ2-2. The germline gives CDR1 SGHRS, CDR2 YFSETQ. This CDR3 contains 15 residues. The CDR3: CASSFDKPNTGELFF.

The chain combines TRBV5-1 with TRBJ2-3; TCRdb indicates TRBD1, and absent DNA this call remains unverified. The germline gives CDR1 SGHRS, CDR2 YFSETQ. CDR3 length: 16 amino acids. The CDR3 protein is CASSFGHPSSTDTQYF.

CDR3 sequence reads: CASSFGLAGLTDTQYF. This chain joins TRBV7-9 and TRBJ2-3; TCRdb lists TRBD2, though no DNA is available to test this call. Germline CDR1 reads SEHNR; CDR2 reads FQNEAQ (reference sequence). This CDR3 comprises 16 residues.

The chain links TRBV9 to TRBJ2-1; TCRdb reports TRBD1, a call that lacks DNA to check it against. There are 17 residues in the CDR3. Germline lookup yields CDR1 SGDLS and CDR2 YYNGEE. Here the CDR3 reads CASSVGGGGGTYNEQFF. Looking up the rest from reference TRBV9 and TRBJ2-1 gives the full variable domain: DSGVTQTPKHLITATGQRVTLRCSPRSGDLSVYWYQQSLDQGLQFLIQYYNGEERAKGNILERFSAQQFPDLHSELNLSSLELGDSALYFCASSVGGGGGTYNEQFFGPGTRLTVL.

V gene TRBV27 combines with J gene TRBJ1-6; TCRdb returns TRBD1, unconfirmable since there is no DNA. The CDR3 length is 18 residues. Germline lookup yields CDR1 MNHEY and CDR2 SMNVEV (reference sequence). This chain's CDR3 is CASSPTPTGVTYNSPLHF.

The rearrangement links TRBV6-2 or TRBV6-3 to TRBJ2-1; there is no DNA to check the TCRdb D call of TRBD1. The CDR3 is made up of 13 amino acids. Germline CDR1 is MNHEY and CDR2 is SVGEGT. CDR3 region: CASRKTGSDEQFF.

The chain combines TRBV29-1 with TRBJ2-5; TCRdb gives TRBD1 as the D gene, but with no DNA this cannot be confirmed. Germline V gene lookup returns CDR1 SQVTM and CDR2 ANQGSEA. This CDR3 has 13 residues. The CDR3: CSVDRGQQETQYF.

This chain joins TRBV7-7 and TRBJ2-5; TCRdb designates TRBD1, a call that cannot be tested without DNA. CDR3 length: 16 amino acids. Germline V gene lookup returns CDR1 SSHAT and CDR2 FNYEAQ (reference sequence). CDR3 in amino acids: CASTEIRDTQTGTQYF.

The rearrangement uses TRBV7-7 and TRBJ2-2; TCRdb names TRBD2, which stays unverified in the absence of DNA. CDR1 is SSHAT, CDR2 FNYEAQ, per germline (reference sequence). This CDR3 has 15 residues. The CDR3 reads CASSPSAANTGELFF.

V and J are TRBV11-3 and TRBJ2-3. This CDR3 region has 13 residues. The germline V gene encodes CDR1 SGHNT and CDR2 YENEEA. The CDR3 sequence is CACSGSDKDTQYF.

CDR3: CASTIGGYQPQHF. This chain connects TRBV12-3 or TRBV12-4 to TRBJ1-5; checking the TCRdb D call of TRBD1 is not possible without DNA. The CDR3 has 13 amino acids.

The chain has TRBV7-9 and TRBJ2-7; TCRdb calls TRBD2, which cannot be checked without DNA. CDR1 and CDR2 from the germline V gene are SEHNR and FQNEAQ (reference sequence). This CDR3 region has 14 residues. The chain's CDR3 is CASSLPGTSYEQYF.

The chain combines TRBV20-1 with TRBJ2-1; TCRdb lists TRBD2, though no DNA is available to test this call. CDR1 and CDR2 from the germline V gene are DFQATT and SNEGSKA (reference sequence). This CDR3 region has 17 residues. CDR3 residues: CSARAGAGTRVYNEQFF.

V usage is TRBV7-6 and J usage is TRBJ1-3. The CDR3 is made up of 16 amino acids. Germline V gene data show CDR1 as SGHVS and CDR2 as FNYEAQ. This CDR3 is CASSLLETSSGNTIYF.

The J gene is TRBJ2-5, the V gene TRBV20-1; TCRdb outputs TRBD1, but without DNA this stays unchecked. There are 14 residues in the CDR3. CDR1 and CDR2 from the germline V gene are DFQATT and SNEGSKA (reference sequence). The CDR3 is CSAPVGRIQETQYF.

This CDR3 is CASSKGLARETQYF. This chain uses TRBV7-2 with TRBJ2-5; TCRdb lists TRBD2, though no DNA is available to test this call. The CDR3 is made up of 14 amino acids. The germline CDR1 and CDR2 sequences are SGHTA and FQGNSA. Together with reference TRBV7-2 and TRBJ2-5, the CDR3 gives the full variable domain: GAGVSQSPSNKVTEKGKDVELRCDPISGHTALYWYRQSLGQGLEFLIYFQGNSAPDKSGLPSDRFSAERTGGSVSTLTIQRTQQEDSAVYLCASSKGLARETQYFGPGTRLLVL.

V usage is TRBV10-3 and J usage is TRBJ2-1. The CDR3 is made up of 13 amino acids. The germline V gene has CDR1 ENHRY and CDR2 SYGVKD. The CDR3 is CAIRGGLYNEQFF.

The chain uses TRBV6-5 and TRBJ2-7; TCRdb's assignment of TRBD1 cannot be checked, as there is no DNA. CDR3 size: 15 residues. Germline V gene data show CDR1 as MNHEY and CDR2 as SVGAGI. CDR3 loop: CASSYSGDKGYEQYF.

V is TRBV12-3 or TRBV12-4 and J is TRBJ1-1. This CDR3 contains 14 residues. The CDR3 here is CASSLGYGSTEAFF.

The V gene is TRBV28, the J gene TRBJ2-5; lacking DNA, the TRBD2 call made by TCRdb goes unchecked. The CDR3 has 16 amino acids. The germline V gene encodes CDR1 MDHEN and CDR2 SYDVKM. CDR3: CASSASGRLLQETQYF. Drawing the rest from reference TRBV28 and TRBJ2-5, the complete variable domain is DVKVTQSSRYLVKRTGEKVFLECVQDMDHENMFWYRQDPGLGLRLIYFSYDVKMKEKGDIPEGYSVSREKKERFSLILESASTNQTSMYLCASSASGRLLQETQYFGPGTRLLVL.